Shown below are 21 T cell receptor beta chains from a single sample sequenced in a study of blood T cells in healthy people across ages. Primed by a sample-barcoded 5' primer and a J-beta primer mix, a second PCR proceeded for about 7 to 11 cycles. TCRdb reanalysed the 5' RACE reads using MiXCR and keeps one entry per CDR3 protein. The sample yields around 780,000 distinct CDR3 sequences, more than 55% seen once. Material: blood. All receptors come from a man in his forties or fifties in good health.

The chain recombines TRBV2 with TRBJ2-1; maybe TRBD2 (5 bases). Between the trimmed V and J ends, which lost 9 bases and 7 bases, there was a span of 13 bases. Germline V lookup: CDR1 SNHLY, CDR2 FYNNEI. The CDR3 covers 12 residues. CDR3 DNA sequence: TGTGCCAGAACCCTTGGGAGTAATGAGCAGTTCTTC. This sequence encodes CARTLGSNEQFF.

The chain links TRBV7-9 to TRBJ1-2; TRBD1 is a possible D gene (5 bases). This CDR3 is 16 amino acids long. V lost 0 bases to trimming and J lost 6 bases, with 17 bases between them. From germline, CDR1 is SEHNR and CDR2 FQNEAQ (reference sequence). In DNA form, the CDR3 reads TGTGCCAGCAGCTTAGCGGCCCCGGCAGGGTCGAATGGCTACACCTTC. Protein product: CASSLAAPAGSNGYTF.

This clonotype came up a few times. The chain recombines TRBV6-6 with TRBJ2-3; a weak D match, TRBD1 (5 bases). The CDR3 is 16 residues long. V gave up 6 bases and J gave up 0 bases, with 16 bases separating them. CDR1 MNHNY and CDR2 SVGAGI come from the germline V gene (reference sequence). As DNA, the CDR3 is TGTGCCAGCAGGGTACAGGTCGGCGATAGCACAGATACGCAGTATTTT. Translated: CASRVQVGDSTDTQYF.

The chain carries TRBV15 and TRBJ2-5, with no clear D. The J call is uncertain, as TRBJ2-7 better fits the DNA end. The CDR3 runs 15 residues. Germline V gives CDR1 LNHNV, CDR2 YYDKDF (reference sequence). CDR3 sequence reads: CATSRDLGSGYEQYF. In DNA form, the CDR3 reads TGTGCCACCAGCAGAGATTTAGGCTCTGGGTACGAGCAGTACTTC.

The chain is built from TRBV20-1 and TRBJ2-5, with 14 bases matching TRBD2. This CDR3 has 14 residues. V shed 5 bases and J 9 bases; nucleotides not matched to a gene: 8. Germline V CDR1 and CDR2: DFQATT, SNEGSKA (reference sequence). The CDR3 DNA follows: TGCAGTGCTGGACTAGCGGGGGGCCCTGAGGCCCAGTACTTC. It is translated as CSAGLAGGPEAQYF.

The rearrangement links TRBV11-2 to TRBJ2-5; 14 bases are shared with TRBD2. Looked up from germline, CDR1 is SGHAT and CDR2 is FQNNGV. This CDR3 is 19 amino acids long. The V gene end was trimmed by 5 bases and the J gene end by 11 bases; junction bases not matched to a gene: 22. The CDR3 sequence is CASSGGVTSGRGGNNEQYF. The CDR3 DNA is TGTGCCAGCAGCGGAGGGGTGACTAGCGGGAGGGGTGGCAACAATGAGCAGTACTTC.

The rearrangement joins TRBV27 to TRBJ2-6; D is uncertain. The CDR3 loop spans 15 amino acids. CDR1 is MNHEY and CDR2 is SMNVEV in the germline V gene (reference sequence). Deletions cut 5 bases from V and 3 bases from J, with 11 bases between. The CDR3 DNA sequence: TGTGCCAGCAGTCCCCAAGGGTTTGGGGCCAACGTCCTGACTTTC. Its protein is CASSPQGFGANVLTF.

CDR3 sequence: CASSLEHAEVEQFF. The CDR3 nucleotides are TGTGCCAGCAGCTTAGAACATGCAGAGGTCGAGCAGTTCTTC. The rearrangement links TRBV7-2 to TRBJ2-1; D gene uncertain. This CDR3 spans 14 amino acids. CDR1 is SGHTA and CDR2 is FQGNSA in the germline V gene. Trimming removed 1 base from V and 10 bases from J, with 14 bases in between.

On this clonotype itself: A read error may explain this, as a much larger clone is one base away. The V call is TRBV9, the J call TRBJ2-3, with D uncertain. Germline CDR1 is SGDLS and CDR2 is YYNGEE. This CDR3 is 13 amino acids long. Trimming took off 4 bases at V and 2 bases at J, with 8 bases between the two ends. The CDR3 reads CASSTPTTDTQYF. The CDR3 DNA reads TGTGCCAGCAGCACCCCCACCACAGATACGCAGTATTTT. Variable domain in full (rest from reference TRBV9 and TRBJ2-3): DSGVTQTPKHLITATGQRVTLRCSPRSGDLSVYWYQQSLDQGLQFLIQYYNGEERAKGNILERFSAQQFPDLHSELNLSSLELGDSALYFCASSTPTTDTQYFGPGTRLTVL.

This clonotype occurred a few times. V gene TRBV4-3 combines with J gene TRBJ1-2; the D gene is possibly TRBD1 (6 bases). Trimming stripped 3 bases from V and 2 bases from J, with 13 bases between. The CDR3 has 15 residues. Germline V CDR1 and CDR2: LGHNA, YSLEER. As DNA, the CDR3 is TGCGCCAGCAGCCAGGAGGGGGGTACGAACTATGGCTACACCTTC. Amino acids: CASSQEGGTNYGYTF.

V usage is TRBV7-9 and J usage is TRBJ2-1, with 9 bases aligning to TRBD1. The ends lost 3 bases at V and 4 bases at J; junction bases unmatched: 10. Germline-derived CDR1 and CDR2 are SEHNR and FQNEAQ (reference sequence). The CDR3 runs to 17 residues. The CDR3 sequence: CASSFVVGTGQYNEQFF. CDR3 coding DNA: TGTGCCAGCAGCTTTGTAGTAGGGACAGGGCAATACAATGAGCAGTTCTTC.

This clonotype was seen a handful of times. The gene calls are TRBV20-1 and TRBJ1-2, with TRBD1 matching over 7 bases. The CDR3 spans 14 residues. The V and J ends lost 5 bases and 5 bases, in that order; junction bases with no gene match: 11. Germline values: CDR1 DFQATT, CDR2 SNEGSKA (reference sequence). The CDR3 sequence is CSAPDVGTDYGYTF. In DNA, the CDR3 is TGCAGTGCTCCTGATGTAGGGACAGATTATGGCTACACCTTC.

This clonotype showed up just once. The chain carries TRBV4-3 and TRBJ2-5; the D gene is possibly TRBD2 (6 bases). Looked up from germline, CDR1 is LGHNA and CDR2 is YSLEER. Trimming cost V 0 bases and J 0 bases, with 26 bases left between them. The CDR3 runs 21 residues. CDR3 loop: CASSQDFETSRVVPYQETQYF. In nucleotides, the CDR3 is TGCGCCAGCAGCCAAGATTTCGAGACTAGTCGTGTAGTCCCGTACCAAGAGACCCAGTACTTC.

The CDR3 sequence is CSARPNGLGLPTDTQYF. CDR3 DNA sequence: TGCAGTGCTAGACCCAACGGACTAGGCCTCCCCACAGATACGCAGTATTTT. This chain links TRBV20-1 with TRBJ2-3; 7 bases line up with TRBD2. This CDR3 has 17 amino acids. Trimming removed 2 bases from V and 2 bases from J; junction bases left unmatched: 13. In germline, CDR1 is DFQATT, CDR2 SNEGSKA (reference sequence).

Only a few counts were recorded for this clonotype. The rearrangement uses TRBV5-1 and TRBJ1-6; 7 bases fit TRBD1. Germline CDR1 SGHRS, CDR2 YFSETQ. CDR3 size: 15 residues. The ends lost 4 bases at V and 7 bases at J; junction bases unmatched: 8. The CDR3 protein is CASSPDRVGNSPLHF. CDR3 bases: TGCGCCAGCAGCCCCGACAGGGTGGGAAATTCACCCCTCCACTTT.

CDR3: CASSLGEYTDTQYF. Here the CDR3 DNA reads TGTGCCAGCAGTCTCGGCGAGTACACAGATACGCAGTATTTT. The gene calls are TRBV12-3 or TRBV12-4 and TRBJ2-3; D remains ambiguous. This CDR3 is built from 14 residues. Trimming cost V 5 bases and J 2 bases, with 11 bases left between them.

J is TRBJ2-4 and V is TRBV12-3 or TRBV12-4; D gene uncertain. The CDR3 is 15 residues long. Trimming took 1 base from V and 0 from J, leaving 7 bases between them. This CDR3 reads CASSLVDLAKNIQYF. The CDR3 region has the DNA TGTGCCAGCAGTTTAGTCGATCTAGCCAAAAACATTCAGTACTTC.

CDR3 residues: CASASDMTSFAAETQYF. The CDR3 DNA sequence: TGCGCCAGCGCCAGCGACATGACTAGTTTCGCGGCGGAGACCCAGTACTTC. The chain carries TRBV4-1 and TRBJ2-5, with D possibly being TRBD2 (6 bases). Trimming removed 8 bases at V and 5 bases at J, with 27 bases between. Germline CDR1 reads MGHRA; CDR2 reads YSYEKL. The CDR3 has 17 amino acids.

The CDR3 is CASRSEGSWANVLTF. The CDR3 DNA sequence: TGTGCCAGCAGGTCGGAGGGTTCATGGGCCAACGTCCTGACTTTC. The rearrangement uses TRBV2 and TRBJ2-6, with D perhaps matching TRBD2 (6 bases). Germline V lookup: CDR1 SNHLY, CDR2 FYNNEI. The V and J ends lost 6 bases and 5 bases respectively, with 14 bases between them. The CDR3 length is 15 residues.

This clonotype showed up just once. In nucleotides, the CDR3 is TGTGCCAGCAGAGCCCCAGGGTTGCATGATTCACCCCTCCACTTT. Translating it yields CASRAPGLHDSPLHF. The genes are TRBV27 and TRBJ1-6; a weak D match, TRBD1 (5 bases). This CDR3 has 15 residues. Deletions cut 6 bases from V and 8 bases from J, with 17 bases between. Germline assignment: CDR1 MNHEY and CDR2 SMNVEV (reference sequence).

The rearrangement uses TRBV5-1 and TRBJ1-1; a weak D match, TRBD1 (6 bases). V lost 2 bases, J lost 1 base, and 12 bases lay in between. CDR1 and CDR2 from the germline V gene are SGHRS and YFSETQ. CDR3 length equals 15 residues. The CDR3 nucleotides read TGCGCCAGCAGCTTTAGGGGGACCCCGAACACTGAAGCTTTCTTT. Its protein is CASSFRGTPNTEAFF. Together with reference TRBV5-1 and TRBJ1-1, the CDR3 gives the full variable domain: KAGVTQTPRYLIKTRGQQVTLSCSPISGHRSVSWYQQTPGQGLQFLFEYFSETQRNKGNFPGRFSGRQFSNSRSEMNVSTLELGDSALYLCASSFRGTPNTEAFFGQGTRLTVV.